The T cell receptor beta chain under discussion was sequenced for a study of blood T cells in healthy people across ages (dated by TCRdb to about 2015). For the study in its entirety: In model experiments, template switching captured roughly one uniquely barcoded TCR beta cDNA molecule for every two T cells. To track age-related changes in TCR beta repertoire diversity, the study relied on deep sequencing normalized with unique cDNA molecular identifiers. The donors were divided into four age groups: young (average around 17 years), middle-aged (about 39), aged (approximately 59) and long-lived (about 80). Two additional independent replicas of 1 million unique cDNA reads from the same blood draw were analyzed for two donors (one aged 18 to 30 and one aged 80 or older).

CDR1 and CDR2 are read off the germline V gene as SNHLY and FYNNEI. Compared with germline, V lacks 6 bases and J lacks 3 bases; bases without a gene match: 5. The CDR3 numbers 15 residues from cysteine through phenylalanine. The sequence is cut down to CDR3 DNA, 45 bases in frame from base 1. The library was produced with 5' RACE. Sequenced using an Illumina HiSeq 2500. The second PCR ran for roughly 7 to 11 cycles and used a J-beta primer mix along with a sample-barcoded 5' primer. A unique molecular identifier was introduced onto each TCR beta cDNA molecule by a template-switch 5' adaptor carrying 12 random nucleotides. Each sample yielded at least 3 million CDR3-containing paired-end reads. First-strand cDNA was synthesized from all RNA with the Mint cDNA synthesis kit, primed by a TRBC-specific oligonucleotide. Following uracil-DNA glycosylase treatment, a first 18-cycle PCR with universal primers M1SS and BC2_uni_R was performed on all cDNA. Per the authors' processing: Normalization of each sample was performed by random selection of 1 million high-quality reads, each carrying a distinct molecular identifier. Reads sharing molecular identifiers were discarded rather than binned into consensus sequences. MiTCR, set to a Q25 quality threshold and the strictest error-elimination algorithm, was used for CDR3 identification, clonotype clustering and error correction. Lower-bound total TCR beta diversity was estimated with a nonparametric unseen species model using Euler transformation. TCRdb itself trimmed the public reads at Q25 with fastp, ran MiXCR and retained productive beta chains. Every entry covers one CDR3 protein and lists the most common genes and DNA from its rows. The V and J calls were not made by the authors but by TCRdb's processing. The sample data list about 930,000 distinct CDR3 sequences, and 25% to 35% of these were observed just once. Roughly 10% of the sample rests with the top ten.

Beyond this particular receptor, the publication reports: Observed TCR beta diversity correlated strongly with the percentage of naive T cells measured by flow cytometry. The CMV infection status of donors was not known, potentially confounding age-related changes in expanded clonotypes. As age increased, observed TCR beta diversity per million T cells dropped in a roughly linear way, and a significant reduction was already evident by age approximately 40. Compared with the aged group, more naive CD4+ T cells, fewer expanded clones and increased TCR diversity were shown by the long-lived group, suggesting age selection. Estimates of total diversity based on one million sequenced T cells were regarded as lower bounds and as underestimates. Since profiling was done on bulk unsorted PBMCs, naive and antigen-experienced compartments could not be conclusively compared.

The donors were 40 or so Caucasian individuals from Russia, aged roughly 6 to 95 years, who were systemically healthy. Each donor gave 8 to 10 milliliters of peripheral blood, collected into EDTA-treated Vacutainer tubes. PBMCs were isolated by Ficoll-Paque density-gradient centrifugation, with at least 7 million obtained per sample. Trizol reagent was used to extract total RNA from the PBMCs, yielding at least 6 micrograms per sample. For every donor, an aliquot of PBMCs went through flow cytometry to measure the percentages of naive CD45RAhigh/CD27high T cells. Points on this clonotype: Which antigen it targets is not known. Base-call qualities are not available, and no considerably larger clone is one nucleotide away.

The same data also contributed to another study, on T cells of mothers and their children. As described in the second report: The donors were nine systemically healthy Caucasian individuals, made up of three mothers and their six children. cDNA synthesis used all of the extracted RNA, with 1.5 ug of RNA in each 15 ul reaction. In the second PCR, the M1S primer introduced both the sample barcodes and 2-4 random nucleotides. Over 8 million TCR beta CDR3 reads came from each mother, compared with millions of reads from each child. Thymic selection similarly shapes TCR recombination output in related and unrelated pairs, with minor effect from inherited differences. Normalized repertoire overlap was always found to be slightly, but never significantly, higher in related mother-child pairs than in unrelated mother-child pairs. With a sensitivity of about 100 clones per million clonotypes, no persistent microchimeric T cell clones were detected. Deep NGS was used in the study to compare the TCR beta repertoires of mothers and children and to look for features that separate related mother-child pairs from unrelated individuals. The mean age was around 40 +/- 4 years for the mothers and roughly 11 +/- 4 years for the children. Libraries were sequenced on Illumina HiSeq 2000 with 100+100 nt paired-end reads after adapter ligation with NEBNext reagents. To prevent cross-contamination, the mother and child libraries were prepared a month apart and were sequenced in separate runs. For each donor, between roughly 500,000 and 2,200,000 distinct TCR beta clonotypes were identified. Naive TCR beta clonotypes were estimated from low-frequency clonotypes matched to each donor's FACS-determined naive share, without sorting.

Sequencing was carried out using blood. In this chain, TRBV2 is recombined with TRBJ2-1; 10 central bases correspond to TRBD2. The sequence derives from a woman in her thirties or forties in good health. This receptor has the CDR3 CASSKAGGHYNEQFF. The DNA sequence is given as TGTGCCAGCAGCAAAGCGGGGGGGCACTACAATGAGCAGTTCTTC.